This TCR beta chain was recovered during a study of T-cell memory formation after mild COVID-19. This clonotype was seen more than once but under ten times. The CDR3 is made up of 16 amino acids. Losses at the gene ends were 4 bases for V and 7 bases for J; bases not matched to a gene: 11. TCRdb recomputed calls from the 5' RACE reads with MiXCR, one row per CDR3 protein. The table records 250,000 or so distinct CDR3 sequences, around 17% of them present only once. This chain uses TRBV12-3 or TRBV12-4 with TRBJ2-1; 9 bases map to TRBD2. This receptor was taken from a man between 18 and 35 years old who had mild COVID-19 (a few samples of this study predate the infection). Cell type and time point are not known. The material sequenced was PBMCs or a T cell subset sorted from them (not recorded which). In DNA, the CDR3 is TGTGCCAGCAGTTCGCCTAGCGGGGCCGGGTGGAATGAGCAGTTCTTC. Protein product: CASSSPSGAGWNEQFF.